This is a list of T cell receptor beta chains from one sample in a study of monozygotic twins with inflammatory bowel disease. Each CDR3 protein gets one entry in TCRdb, which reprocessed the 5' RACE reads and gives no DNA. This sample contains 88,000 or so distinct CDR3 sequences. The specimen sequenced was blood. These receptors came from a human donor with ulcerative colitis or Crohn's disease, or a healthy co-twin of an affected twin (not recorded which). The CDR3 runs from the conserved cysteine through the conserved F or W.

>TRBJ1-6|TRBV6-5
CASSYSGTGEVHF
>TRBJ2-1|TRBV29-1
CSVVPGGADEQFF
>TRBJ2-2|TRBV6-5
CASRTATGELFF
>TRBJ1-1|TRBV11-2
CASSHGQGNFNTEAFF
>TRBJ2-5|TRBV3-1
CASSQGTIGGYETQYF
>TRBJ2-2|TRBV5-4
CASSFAANTGELFF
>TRBJ1-1|TRBV6-5
CASSYVENTEAFF
>TRBJ1-2|TRBV5-1
CASSLGTGVTGYTF
>TRBJ1-1|TRBV5-1
CASAGGSDTEAFF
>TRBJ1-1|TRBV7-9
CASSLMSGGEAFF
>TRBJ2-7|TRBV7-9
CASSSDFRAREQYF
>TRBJ2-3|TRBV3-1
CASSQDQITDTQYF
>TRBJ2-7|TRBV12-3/TRBV12-4
CASSLHSSYEQYF
>TRBJ2-6|TRBV29-1
CSVEDRGQGAAVSGANVLTF
>TRBJ2-1|TRBV5-1
CASSRGLAGGPNEQFF
>TRBJ2-1|TRBV5-4
CASGGRGPGINEQFF
>TRBJ2-1|TRBV7-2
CASSPHGGSSYNEQFF
>TRBJ2-7|TRBV18
CASSPNPASGGVEQYF
>TRBJ1-6|TRBV5-1
CASSWGQGEGNSPLHF
>TRBJ2-2|TRBV7-2
CASSPGQGSTGELFF
>TRBJ2-2|TRBV5-1
CASSLFTGELFF
>TRBJ2-3|TRBV12-3/TRBV12-4
CASKSGGSASGAYTQYF
>TRBJ1-6|TRBV5-6
CASSLLGGGSPLHF
>TRBJ2-7|TRBV11-2
CASSKVYEQYF